A single sample is the source of the 26 T cell receptor beta chains below, sequenced in a study of Ad26.COV2.S vaccination and SARS-CoV-2 variants. The table came from immunoSEQ multiplex PCR; TCRdb's copy has only in-frame clones and leaves some out. This table has fewer than 400,000 clones, 88% appearing once. Treatment in this sample: roughly 19 received Ad26.COV2.S at low or high dose, single or two shots; about 5 received placebo; per-sample allocation not given. Sampling was performed 63 days after the first vaccine or placebo injection. The sequencing here drew on peripheral blood, taken in a trial of Ad26.COV2.S vaccine versus placebo. The receptors were gathered from a person between 18 and 60 years old who received the Ad26.COV2.S COVID-19 vaccine or a placebo.

The J gene is TRBJ1-5, the V gene TRBV15; D uncertain. The V end was cut by 1 base, the J end by 7 bases, with 11 bases between. The CDR3 is 14 residues long. Germline CDR1 and CDR2: LNHNV and YYDKDF (reference sequence). CDR3 amino acids: CATSRGQVEQPQHF. As DNA, the CDR3 is TGTGCCACCAGCAGAGGCCAGGTAGAACAGCCCCAGCATTTT.

The chain recombines TRBV27 with TRBJ2-3; D gene uncertain. Trimming stripped 6 bases from V and 2 bases from J, with 3 bases between. The germline gives CDR1 MNHEY, CDR2 SMNVEV (reference sequence). The CDR3 sequence is 11 residues long. The CDR3 DNA sequence: TGTGCCAGCAGACTCACAGATACGCAGTATTTT. It encodes CASRLTDTQYF.

V is TRBV29-1 and J is TRBJ2-7; D remains unclear. Looked up from germline, CDR1 is SQVTM and CDR2 is ANQGSEA. This CDR3 is 12 amino acids long. Trimming took 4 bases from V and 2 from J, leaving 9 bases between them. CDR3 nucleotide sequence: TGCAGCGTTGGGACGGCAACCTACGAGCAGTACTTC. Amino acid sequence: CSVGTATYEQYF.

The J gene is TRBJ1-5, the V gene TRBV4-1; 7 bases agree with TRBD1. The germline CDR1 and CDR2 sequences are MGHRA and YSYEKL. CDR3 size: 16 residues. Trimming at V came to 5 bases and at J to 4 bases, leaving 11 bases not matched to a gene. The CDR3 nucleotides read TGCGCCAGCAGCTCCTTCGAGACAGGGCGAAATCAGCCCCAGCATTTT. It encodes CASSSFETGRNQPQHF.

J is TRBJ1-2 and V is TRBV7-8; D is possibly TRBD1 (6 bases). V was cut by 5 bases and J by 3 bases, with 7 bases left in between. The germline V gene has CDR1 SGHVS and CDR2 FQNEAQ. The CDR3 sequence is 12 residues long. CDR3 in DNA: TGTGCCAGCAGCCCAGGGGACTATGGCTACACCTTC. Amino acid sequence: CASSPGDYGYTF.

This clone showed up just once. The chain links TRBV3-1 (or the pseudogene TRBV3-2) to TRBJ2-3; D may be TRBD2 (7 bases). Germline V lookup: CDR1 LGHDT, CDR2 YNNKEL (reference sequence). The CDR3 is 17 amino acids. V lost 3 bases to trimming and J lost 5 bases, with 21 bases between them. The CDR3 bases are TGTGCCAGCAGCCAGGTGCCCTTGGGGGGGCGGGTAGATACGCAGTATTTT. It is translated as CASSQVPLGGRVDTQYF.

This clone was observed a few times. V gene TRBV14 combines with J gene TRBJ2-3; the D is unclear. The length of the CDR3 is 14 residues. The V gene's germline CDR1 is SGHDN and CDR2 FVKESK. V lost 3 bases to trimming and J lost 1 base, with 8 bases between them. The CDR3 DNA reads as TGTGCCAGCAGCCAGAACTTCCGCACAGATACGCAGTATTTT. Translating gives CASSQNFRTDTQYF.

V gene TRBV5-1 combines with J gene TRBJ1-6; D is ambiguous. Germline V gene lookup returns CDR1 SGHRS and CDR2 YFSETQ. Trimming removed 5 bases from V and 6 bases from J, with 15 bases in between. The CDR3 contains 15 residues. The CDR3 DNA follows: TGCGCCAGCAGACGGATAGAGGTTCGTAATTCACCCCTCCACTTT. Encoded protein: CASRRIEVRNSPLHF.

This sequence joins TRBV5-1 and TRBJ1-1; 8 bases map to TRBD1. Germline loops: CDR1 SGHRS, CDR2 YFSETQ. The V gene end was trimmed by 3 bases and the J gene end by 4 bases; junction bases not matched to a gene: 2. The CDR3 runs 13 residues. CDR3 amino acids: CASSYRGGTEAFF. The CDR3 DNA reads as TGCGCCAGCAGCTACAGGGGGGGCACTGAAGCTTTCTTT. The full variable domain, rest sourced from reference TRBV5-1 and TRBJ1-1, is KAGVTQTPRYLIKTRGQQVTLSCSPISGHRSVSWYQQTPGQGLQFLFEYFSETQRNKGNFPGRFSGRQFSNSRSEMNVSTLELGDSALYLCASSYRGGTEAFFGQGTRLTVV.

The CDR3: CASNDIVEKTEAFF. CDR3 DNA sequence: TGCGCCAGCAACGACATCGTGGAGAAAACTGAAGCTTTCTTT. The gene calls are TRBV4-3 and TRBJ1-1; no clear D gene. Trimming stripped 7 bases from V and 5 bases from J, with 17 bases between. Germline CDR1 is LGHNA and CDR2 is YSLEER. This CDR3 has 14 residues.

The rearrangement joins TRBV5-8 to TRBJ2-7; 11 positions agree with TRBD1. Per the germline V gene, CDR1 is SGHTS and CDR2 is YDEGEE. V was pared by 4 bases and J by 2 bases, with 14 bases of the junction left unmatched. CDR3 length equals 18 residues. The CDR3 is CASSPVLKGDRGAYEQYF. The CDR3 nucleotides read TGTGCCAGCAGCCCGGTGCTCAAAGGGGACAGGGGGGCCTACGAGCAGTACTTC.

The chain joins TRBV10-1 to TRBJ1-1; D is possibly TRBD1 (5 bases). Trimming took off 3 bases at V and 11 bases at J, with 10 bases between the two ends. CDR3 size: 11 residues. Germline V gene sequence: CDR1 WNHNN, CDR2 SYGVQD (reference sequence). The CDR3 protein is CASSDGDAAFF. For the CDR3, the DNA is TGCGCCAGCAGTGATGGGGACGCGGCTTTCTTT.

The J gene is TRBJ1-2, the V gene TRBV10-3; D is perhaps TRBD1 (5 bases). V gave up 10 bases and J gave up 2 bases, with 14 bases separating them. The CDR3 has 13 amino acids. Germline V gene sequence: CDR1 ENHRY, CDR2 SYGVKD. The CDR3 reads CATLGTSNYGYTF. The CDR3 DNA follows: TGTGCCACGTTGGGGACGTCAAACTATGGCTACACCTTC.

This chain joins TRBV3-1 (or the pseudogene TRBV3-2) and TRBJ2-3, with 10 bases aligning to TRBD2. Per germline, CDR1 LGHDT and CDR2 YNNKEL (reference sequence). The CDR3 spans 14 residues. The V gene end was trimmed by 2 bases and the J gene end by 5 bases; junction bases not matched to a gene: 1. The CDR3 here is CASSQLAGEDTQYF. Here the CDR3 DNA reads TGTGCCAGCAGCCAACTAGCGGGGGAAGATACGCAGTATTTT.

This chain links TRBV24-1 with TRBJ1-3; D is uncertain. The length of the CDR3 is 15 residues. V shed 2 bases and J shed 7 bases, with 14 bases lying between them. Per the germline V gene, CDR1 is KGHDR and CDR2 is SFDVKD. The DNA for the CDR3 is TGTGCCACCAGTGATTCTCGCACGGTCAGTAACACCATATATTTT. It yields the protein CATSDSRTVSNTIYF.

This chain joins TRBV19 and TRBJ2-5; 8 positions agree with TRBD1. Germline V gene lookup returns CDR1 LNHDA and CDR2 SQIVND (reference sequence). The CDR3 contains 15 residues. The ends lost 6 bases at V and 2 bases at J; junction bases unmatched: 8. CDR3 in DNA: TGTGCCAGTAGCCGCCCAGGGGGCGGACAAGAGACCCAGTACTTC. This gives the protein CASSRPGGGQETQYF.

The CDR3 spells CASSLGQGAAGYTF. CDR3 DNA sequence: TGTGCCAGCAGCCTGGGACAGGGGGCTGCTGGCTACACCTTC. The V call is TRBV7-2, the J call TRBJ1-2; 12 bases fit TRBD1. V shed 5 bases and J 7 bases; nucleotides not matched to a gene: 5. CDR1 is SGHTA and CDR2 is FQGNSA in the germline V gene. There are 14 residues in the CDR3. Full variable domain (outside the CDR3, taken from reference TRBV7-2 and TRBJ1-2): GAGVSQSPSNKVTEKGKDVELRCDPISGHTALYWYRQSLGQGLEFLIYFQGNSAPDKSGLPSDRFSAERTGGSVSTLTIQRTQQEDSAVYLCASSLGQGAAGYTFGSGTRLTVV.

This sequence joins TRBV6-5 and TRBJ1-1; unclear D gene. Trimming left V 2 bases short and J 6 bases short, with 16 bases between. This CDR3 is built from 15 residues. Looked up from germline, CDR1 is MNHEY and CDR2 is SVGAGI. DNA of the CDR3: TGTGCCAGCAGTTACGCGTGGACGCTAGGGCCTGAAGCTTTCTTT. Its protein product is CASSYAWTLGPEAFF.

The chain uses TRBV5-4 and TRBJ2-6; D might be TRBD1 (6 bases). The V end lost 0 bases, the J end lost 2 bases, and 6 bases lay between the germline ends. Germline CDR1 SGHNT, CDR2 YYREEE (reference sequence). The length of the CDR3 is 15 residues. CDR3 in DNA: TGTGCCAGCAGCTTGGGACAGGCTGGGGCCAACGTCCTGACTTTC. Amino acids: CASSLGQAGANVLTF.

The chain carries TRBV2 and TRBJ2-3; 7 nucleotides match TRBD2. V was pared by 7 bases and J by 6 bases, with 16 bases of the junction left unmatched. Germline lookup yields CDR1 SNHLY and CDR2 FYNNEI. The CDR3 sequence is 16 residues long. This CDR3 is CASTRNGDYLGDTQYF. The CDR3 nucleotides read TGTGCCAGCACTCGAAATGGGGACTACCTAGGGGATACGCAGTATTTT.

The J gene is TRBJ1-5, the V gene TRBV6-6; D not resolved. Trimming removed 5 bases at V and 2 bases at J, with 4 bases between. The CDR3 runs 12 residues. In germline, CDR1 is MNHNY, CDR2 SVGAGI (reference sequence). CDR3 in amino acids: CASSTGNQPQHF. The CDR3 DNA reads as TGTGCCAGCAGTACAGGCAATCAGCCCCAGCATTTT.

The chain joins TRBV11-3 to TRBJ2-2; D is tentatively TRBD1 or TRBD2 (5 bases each). The V end lost 5 bases, the J end lost 4 bases, and 20 bases lay between the germline ends. CDR1 SGHNT and CDR2 YENEEA come from the germline V gene. CDR3 length: 17 amino acids. The CDR3 DNA follows: TGTGCCAGCAGCCTGGGACGGACAATAGGGTCCACCGGGGAGCTGTTTTTT. This sequence encodes CASSLGRTIGSTGELFF. Combining the CDR3 with reference TRBV11-3 and TRBJ2-2 gives the whole variable domain EAGVVQSPRYKIIEKKQPVAFWCNPISGHNTLYWYLQNLGQGPELLIRYENEEAVDDSQLPKDRFSAERLKGVDSTLKIQPAELGDSAVYLCASSLGRTIGSTGELFFGEGSRLTVL.

V is TRBV6-5 and J is TRBJ1-1; no reliable D call. Germline lookup yields CDR1 MNHEY and CDR2 SVGAGI. This CDR3 region has 15 residues. Trimming left V 6 bases short and J 1 base short, with 15 bases between. CDR3 sequence (DNA): TGTGCCAGCAGGCGCGGGTCGTCAGGGAACACTGAAGCTTTCTTT. Its translation is CASRRGSSGNTEAFF.

This chain uses TRBV19 with TRBJ1-4, with a possible D match to TRBD1 (5 bases). The CDR3 has 18 residues. Germline CDR1 LNHDA, CDR2 SQIVND (reference sequence). Trimming left V 3 bases short and J 6 bases short, with 23 bases between. The CDR3 reads CASSMRPWTHLMDEKLFF. The CDR3 DNA is TGTGCCAGTAGTATGAGGCCCTGGACACATCTCATGGATGAAAAACTGTTTTTT.

The sample holds a few counts of this clone. This chain connects TRBV10-3 to TRBJ2-2; 8 bases are a match to TRBD2. The V gene's germline CDR1 is ENHRY and CDR2 SYGVKD. The CDR3 is made up of 16 amino acids. Germline trimming cut 0 bases from V and 4 bases from J; bases unmatched to any gene: 4. The CDR3 DNA follows: TGTGCCATCAGTGAGTCGAGCGGGGGCCTCACCGGGGAGCTGTTTTTT. Protein product: CAISESSGGLTGELFF.

The chain uses TRBV4-1 and TRBJ1-4; no definite D call. Germline V gene lookup returns CDR1 MGHRA and CDR2 YSYEKL. With 1 base removed from V and 0 bases from J, the gap between germline ends came to 9 bases. This CDR3 comprises 16 residues. CDR3 nucleotides: TGCGCCAGCAGCCAAGGCTACAGCGCAACTAATGAAAAACTGTTTTTT. It encodes CASSQGYSATNEKLFF.